The clone carrying this T cell receptor beta chain appeared a single time. This CDR3 is built from 15 residues. V gave up 4 bases and J gave up 1 base, with 14 bases separating them. CDR1 and CDR2 from the germline V gene are SGHRS and YFSETQ. This sample stems from a study of blood T cell repertoires in COVID-19. TCRdb's copy holds only in-frame clones and misses some; the assay was immunoSEQ multiplex PCR. The table has about 270,000 clones, about 88% seen once. The clonotype comes from a man aged 55 to 70 who had recovered from COVID-19. This chain joins TRBV5-1 and TRBJ1-1; maybe TRBD1 (6 bases). Sequencing was performed on peripheral blood. The CDR3 is CASSQPGQQNTEAFF. The CDR3 bases are TGCGCCAGCAGCCAACCGGGACAACAGAACACTGAAGCTTTCTTT.